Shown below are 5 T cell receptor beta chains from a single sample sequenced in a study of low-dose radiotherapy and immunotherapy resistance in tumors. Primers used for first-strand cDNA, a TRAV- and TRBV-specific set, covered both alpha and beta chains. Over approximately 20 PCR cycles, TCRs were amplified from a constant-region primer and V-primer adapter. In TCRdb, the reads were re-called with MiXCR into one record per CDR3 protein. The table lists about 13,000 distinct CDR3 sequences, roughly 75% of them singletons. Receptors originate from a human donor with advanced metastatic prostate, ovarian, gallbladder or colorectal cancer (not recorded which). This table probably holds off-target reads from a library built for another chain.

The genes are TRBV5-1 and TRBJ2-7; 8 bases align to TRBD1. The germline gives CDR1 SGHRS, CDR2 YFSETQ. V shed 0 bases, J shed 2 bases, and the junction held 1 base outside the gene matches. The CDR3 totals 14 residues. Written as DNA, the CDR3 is TGCGCCAGCAGCTTGGGACAGGGGCCCTACGAGCAGTACTTC. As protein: CASSLGQGPYEQYF.

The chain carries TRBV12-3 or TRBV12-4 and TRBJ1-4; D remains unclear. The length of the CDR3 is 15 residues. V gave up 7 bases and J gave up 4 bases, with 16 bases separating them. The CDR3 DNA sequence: TGTGCCAGCACCTCTGGAGGGTCGGGTAATGAAAAACTGTTTTTT. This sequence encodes CASTSGGSGNEKLFF.

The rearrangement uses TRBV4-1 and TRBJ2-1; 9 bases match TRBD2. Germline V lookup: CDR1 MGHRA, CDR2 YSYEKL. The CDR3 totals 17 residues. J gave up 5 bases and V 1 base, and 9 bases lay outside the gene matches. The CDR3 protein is CASSQVGAGGLDNEQFF. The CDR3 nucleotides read TGCGCCAGCAGCCAAGTAGGTGCGGGGGGGCTTGACAATGAGCAGTTCTTC.

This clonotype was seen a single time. This CDR3 reads CASSAQGVGQPQHF. Written as DNA, the CDR3 is TGTGCCAGCAGCGCACAGGGGGTTGGTCAGCCCCAGCATTTT. This chain connects TRBV12-3 or TRBV12-4 to TRBJ1-5; 8 bases match TRBD1. With V trimmed by 6 bases and J by 6 bases, 7 bases remained unmatched. CDR3 length: 14 residues.

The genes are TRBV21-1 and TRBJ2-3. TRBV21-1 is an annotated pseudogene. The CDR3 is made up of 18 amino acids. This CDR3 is CASSKAHNYHRLTDTQYF. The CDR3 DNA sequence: TGTGCCAGCAGCAAAGCCCATAATTACCACCGGCTCACAGATACGCAGTATTTT.